These T cell receptor beta chains were read from a single sample in a study of cytomegalovirus exposure and HLA in healthy donors. The protocol was immunoSEQ multiplex PCR, while the TCRdb copy is restricted to in-frame clones and leaves out a portion. Its table lists approximately 150,000 clones. What was sequenced was PBMCs. The receptors were sampled from a woman aged 45-60 years in good health and CMV-seronegative. Each CDR3 is given with its conserved first and last residue. The D gene is left open where the match is weak.

-,TRBV9,TRBJ2-1,TGTGCCAGCAGCGTAGTGCCCCACGGGAGCAGCAATGAGCAGTTCTTC,CASSVVPHGSSNEQFF
TRBD1,TRBV11-2,TRBJ2-3,TGTGCCAGCAGCTTAGATAGGGCAGGGGGCACGAATACGCAGTATTTT,CASSLDRAGGTNTQYF
-,TRBV28,TRBJ1-1,TGTGCCAGCAGTTTAGAGGGTTGGAACACTGAAGCTTTCTTT,CASSLEGWNTEAFF
-,TRBV5-1,TRBJ2-2,TGCGCCAGCAGCGTTAAGACAACCGGGGAGCTGTTTTTT,CASSVKTTGELFF
-,TRBV7-9,TRBJ1-4,TGTGCCAGCAGCTTTACGGGTGAAAAACTGTTTTTT,CASSFTGEKLFF
-,TRBV5-5,TRBJ2-2,TGTGCCAGCAGCTTGGAACTAGCTTCGGCCGGGGAGCTGTTTTTT,CASSLELASAGELFF
TRBD2,TRBV19,TRBJ2-5,TGTGCCAGTAGTACTATGCGGGGGGACCAAGAGACCCAGTACTTC,CASSTMRGDQETQYF
-,TRBV4-3,TRBJ2-1,TGCGCCAGCAGTCGGGGGATTTACGGCAATGAGCAGTTCTTC,CASSRGIYGNEQFF
-,TRBV9,TRBJ2-2,TGTGCCAGCAGCGTAGTACAGGGACACACCGGGGAGCTGTTTTTT,CASSVVQGHTGELFF
TRBD2,TRBV4-1,TRBJ2-3,TGCGCCAGCAGCGGACAGACTAGCGGAAACACAGATACGCAGTATTTT,CASSGQTSGNTDTQYF
-,TRBV28,TRBJ2-3,TGTGCCAGCACCAGGGTCGGCACAGATACGCAGTATTTT,CASTRVGTDTQYF
-,TRBV4-2,TRBJ1-1,TGTGCCAGCAGCCAAGATGGTCGGGGCACTGAAGCTTTCTTT,CASSQDGRGTEAFF
-,TRBV6-5,TRBJ1-2,TGTGCCAGCAGTCGGACAGCGAACTATGGCTACACCTTC,CASSRTANYGYTF
TRBD1,TRBV5-1,TRBJ1-1,TGCGCCAGCAGCTGGGGACAGGGGGCAAGAGGCACTGAAGCTTTCTTT,CASSWGQGARGTEAFF
-,TRBV18,TRBJ1-3,TGTGCCAGCTCTCGCGACGCGGACTCTGGAAACACCATATATTTT,CASSRDADSGNTIYF
TRBD2,TRBV7-9,TRBJ2-1,TGTGCCAGCGGCTGGGAGGGGTTGGAGCAGTTCTTC,CASGWEGLEQFF
TRBD2,TRBV6-1,TRBJ2-7,TGTGCCAGCAGCACTAGCGGGGGGGCCGACGAGCAGTACTTC,CASSTSGGADEQYF
-,TRBV4-1,TRBJ1-5,TGCGCCAGCAGCCAACGGTTCCCGGACATCGGCCCTTCGGAGCCCCAGCATTTT,CASSQRFPDIGPSEPQHF
-,TRBV5-5,TRBJ2-5,TGTGCCAGCAGCTTGCGACCCACGGTCGGGGGACAAGAGACCCAGTACTTC,CASSLRPTVGGQETQYF
-,TRBV7-2,TRBJ2-3,TGTGCCATCAACGGGGTGGATACGCAGTATTTT,CAINGVDTQYF
TRBD2,TRBV7-2,TRBJ2-1,TGTGCCAGCAGCTTGAAAGTAGCGGGAGACCACAATGAGCAGTTCTTC,CASSLKVAGDHNEQFF
-,TRBV5-4,TRBJ2-3,TGTGCCAGCAGCTTGGGACAGGCCTCTAGCACAGATACGCAGTATTTT,CASSLGQASSTDTQYF
-,TRBV18,TRBJ1-1,TGTGCCAGCTCACCGGGGACAACCTTGAACACTGAAGCTTTCTTT,CASSPGTTLNTEAFF
-,TRBV5-1,TRBJ2-1,TGCGCCAGCAGCTTATCCACAGGTGTAGATGAGCAGTTCTTC,CASSLSTGVDEQFF
TRBD1,TRBV7-9,TRBJ1-2,TGTGCCAGCAGCACTACAGGGGGAGATAACTATGGCTACACCTTC,CASSTTGGDNYGYTF
TRBD2,TRBV28,TRBJ2-5,TGTGCCAGCCCGGGGGGAGAGACCCAGTACTTC,CASPGGETQYF
TRBD1,TRBV5-6,TRBJ1-2,TGTGCCAGCAGCTTGGCCGGGGGACAGGGGGCAGGAGGCTATGGCTACACCTTC,CASSLAGGQGAGGYGYTF
-,TRBV19,TRBJ1-5,TGTGCCAGTAGTATTTTGCGGGGGCAGCCCCAGCATTTT,CASSILRGQPQHF
TRBD2,TRBV5-1,TRBJ2-3,TGCGCCAGCAGTGGTAGCGGGGGAACCACAGATACGCAGTATTTT,CASSGSGGTTDTQYF
TRBD1,TRBV6-4,TRBJ2-3,TGTGCCAGCAGTGAGCGGACAGGGGGCCTGACAGATACGCAGTATTTT,CASSERTGGLTDTQYF
-,TRBV6-1,TRBJ2-3,TGTGCCAGCAGCCAGGCCGCTCGGGATACGCAGTATTTT,CASSQAARDTQYF
-,TRBV6-6,TRBJ2-3,TGTGCCAGCACCCGCGGGGGCACAGATACGCAGTATTTT,CASTRGGTDTQYF
TRBD1,TRBV29-1,TRBJ2-7,TGCAGCGCATCCGGACAGGGGGCTGGGTACGAGCAGTACTTC,CSASGQGAGYEQYF
TRBD1,TRBV28,TRBJ2-6,TGTGCCAGCAGTCCGACAGGGACTGGGGCCAACGTCCTGACTTTC,CASSPTGTGANVLTF
-,TRBV4-1,TRBJ1-5,TGCGCCAGCAGCGATACAGGCCGCAATCAGCCCCAGCATTTT,CASSDTGRNQPQHF
-,TRBV4-1,TRBJ1-4,TGCGCCAGCAGCCAGGTGGAACAGACTAATGAAAAACTGTTTTTT,CASSQVEQTNEKLFF
TRBD2,TRBV7-3,TRBJ2-5,TGTGCCAGCAGCTCCGGCACTAGCGGAAAAGAGACCCAGTACTTC,CASSSGTSGKETQYF
TRBD2,TRBV5-4,TRBJ2-2,TGTGCCAGCAGCTTGGATGCTAGCGGGGGGGAGCTGTTTTTT,CASSLDASGGELFF
-,TRBV2,TRBJ2-1,TGTGCCAGCAGTGACGAGCGCGGTAATGAGCAGTTCTTC,CASSDERGNEQFF
TRBD2,TRBV11-2,TRBJ2-2,TGTGCCAGCAGCCCCGGGACTAGCGACACCGGGGAGCTGTTTTTT,CASSPGTSDTGELFF
-,TRBV19,TRBJ1-3,TGTGCCAGTACCGATGGGGCGCTCTCTGGAAACACCATATATTTT,CASTDGALSGNTIYF
-,TRBV14,TRBJ2-7,TGTGCCAGCAGCCTACAGGGTTCCTACGAGCAGTACTTC,CASSLQGSYEQYF
TRBD2,TRBV4-3,TRBJ2-1,TGCGCCAGCAGCCAAGATGCGGTGGGACTAGCGGGATACAATGAGCAGTTCTTC,CASSQDAVGLAGYNEQFF
TRBD2,TRBV7-2,TRBJ2-5,TGTGCCAGCAGCTTAAAAGTCGGGGGGGCCCAGACCCAGTACTTC,CASSLKVGGAQTQYF
TRBD1,TRBV5-4,TRBJ1-1,TGTGCCAGCAGCTTGGGGAGGGGGCGCAGCGACACTGAAGCTTTCTTT,CASSLGRGRSDTEAFF
-,TRBV19,TRBJ2-7,TGTGCCAGTAGTCAGGGTATCGAGCAGTACTTC,CASSQGIEQYF
TRBD2,TRBV15,TRBJ2-3,TGTGCCACCAGCAGAGAAGTTACTAGCGGGGCAGATACGCAGTATTTT,CATSREVTSGADTQYF
-,TRBV7-3,TRBJ2-3,TGTGCCAGCAGCTCTCAACAGGGAACAGATACGCAGTATTTT,CASSSQQGTDTQYF
TRBD1,TRBV18,TRBJ2-6,TGTGCCAGCTCTCCGGGACAGAGCTCTGGGGCCAACGTCCTGACTTTC,CASSPGQSSGANVLTF
-,TRBV5-1,TRBJ1-1,TGCGCCAGCAGCCCGCGGGGAGTGAACACTGAAGCTTTCTTT,CASSPRGVNTEAFF
TRBD1,TRBV28,TRBJ1-4,TGTGCCAGCGGCTCCGGGACAGGGTTTTATACTAATGAAAAACTGTTTTTT,CASGSGTGFYTNEKLFF
-,TRBV28,TRBJ1-4,TGTGCCAGCAGTTCCCCTACCGGTGCAACTAATGAAAAACTGTTTTTT,CASSSPTGATNEKLFF
TRBD2,TRBV7-9,TRBJ2-1,TGTGCCAGCAGCTTAACTAGCGGGATGGAAAATGAGCAGTTCTTC,CASSLTSGMENEQFF
-,TRBV7-6,TRBJ2-2,TGTGCCAGCAGCTTAGCGCTACTCTCCTACACCGGGGAGCTGTTTTTT,CASSLALLSYTGELFF
-,TRBV2,TRBJ2-7,TGTGCCAGCAGTGACAGGGGTCTCTACGAGCAGTACTTC,CASSDRGLYEQYF
TRBD2,TRBV5-6,TRBJ2-7,TGTGCCAGCAGCTTAGGACTAGCGGGAGTCAACGAGCAGTACTTC,CASSLGLAGVNEQYF
-,TRBV16,TRBJ1-2,TGTGCCAGCAGCCTCGACGGAGTTTTCTATGGCTACACCTTC,CASSLDGVFYGYTF
TRBD1,TRBV6-1,TRBJ2-1,TGTGCCAGCAGTGAAGCGGGACAGGGTCTCGACAATGAGCAGTTCTTC,CASSEAGQGLDNEQFF
-,TRBV18,TRBJ2-7,TGTGCCAGCTCACCAGAATCCCTAGCATCCTACGAGCAGTACTTC,CASSPESLASYEQYF